The 31 T cell receptor beta chains below were found in one sample sequenced in a study of blood T cell repertoires in COVID-19. Sequencing used immunoSEQ multiplex PCR; TCRdb keeps in-frame clones, though not all of them. The sample yields about 200,000 clones, over 75% seen once. The material sequenced was PBMCs or T cells enriched from blood (not recorded which). These TCRs come from a middle-aged woman with acute COVID-19.

The chain recombines TRBV6-5 with TRBJ1-1; a weak D match, TRBD1 (5 bases). With 6 bases removed from V and 1 base from J, the gap between germline ends came to 12 bases. CDR3 length: 14 amino acids. Germline assignment: CDR1 MNHEY and CDR2 SVGAGI. The CDR3 region has the DNA TGTGCCAGCAGGGTACCAAGGGGGAACACTGAAGCTTTCTTT. Protein sequence: CASRVPRGNTEAFF.

This chain's CDR3 is CASSEPTSGRVTDTQYF. The DNA of the CDR3 is TGTGCCAGCAGTGAGCCGACTAGCGGGAGGGTGACAGATACGCAGTATTTT. The chain recombines TRBV2 with TRBJ2-3; 14 nucleotides align to TRBD2. V gave up 3 bases and J gave up 3 bases; unmatched junction bases: 5. CDR1 and CDR2 (germline): SNHLY, FYNNEI. The CDR3 consists of 17 residues.

J is TRBJ2-1 and V is TRBV7-3, with 9 bases aligning to TRBD2. Trimming cost V 5 bases and J 3 bases; bases outside gene matches: 11. Germline assignment: CDR1 SGHTA and CDR2 FQGTGA. The CDR3 loop spans 17 amino acids. CDR3 in DNA: TGTGCCAGCAGCCCGTTGGAGGGTAGCGGGGGCTACAATGAGCAGTTCTTC. Its protein product is CASSPLEGSGGYNEQFF.

In nucleotides, the CDR3 is TGTGCCAGCAGTTCCCCGTTAGGGGACTCCTATGGCTACACCTTC. This encodes CASSSPLGDSYGYTF. This chain uses TRBV28 with TRBJ1-2, with D maybe TRBD1 (5 bases). Germline CDR1 is MDHEN and CDR2 is SYDVKM. V lost 4 bases, J lost 4 bases, and 16 bases lay in between. This CDR3 spans 15 amino acids.

The chain employs TRBV5-4 and TRBJ2-5, with D tentatively TRBD2 (5 bases). Germline CDR1 SGHNT, CDR2 YYREEE (reference sequence). The V end lost 7 bases, the J end lost 9 bases, and 25 bases lay between the germline ends. The CDR3 has 15 residues. The CDR3 loop reads CASAGPGLRSEAQYF. Written as DNA, the CDR3 is TGTGCCAGCGCGGGCCCGGGCTTAAGGAGTGAAGCCCAGTACTTC.

This clone appeared a few times. The V gene is TRBV9, the J gene TRBJ2-1; 12 bases align to TRBD2. V lost 0 bases and J lost 7; bases outside the gene matches: 8. CDR1 SGDLS and CDR2 YYNGEE come from the germline V gene. The CDR3 contains 17 residues. DNA of the CDR3: TGTGCCAGCAGCGTAGCGTCTAGCGGGAGGGCTAGGAATGAGCAGTTCTTC. Its protein product is CASSVASSGRARNEQFF.

The CDR3 reads CASSLTPFPGGRAKQYF. Here the CDR3 DNA reads TGTGCCAGCAGCTTAACCCCTTTCCCCGGCGGGAGAGCTAAGCAGTACTTC. The genes are TRBV7-3 and TRBJ2-7; 7 positions agree with TRBD2. The CDR3 is 17 residues long. Trimming cost V 0 bases and J 8 bases; bases outside gene matches: 16. Germline lookup yields CDR1 SGHTA and CDR2 FQGTGA.

The chain links TRBV18 to TRBJ1-3; TRBD1 matches at 9 bases. V was pared by 4 bases and J by 5 bases, with 12 bases of the junction left unmatched. There are 17 residues in the CDR3. Germline V gene data show CDR1 as KGHSH and CDR2 as LQKENI. CDR3 bases: TGTGCCAGCTCACTTACCGGGACAGGGACAAAGAGAAACACCATATATTTT. Translated: CASSLTGTGTKRNTIYF.

This sequence joins TRBV27 and TRBJ1-1; D not resolved. This CDR3 is built from 14 residues. Per germline, CDR1 MNHEY and CDR2 SMNVEV (reference sequence). Between the trimmed V and J ends, which lost 6 bases and 5 bases, there was a span of 16 bases. The CDR3 DNA reads TGTGCCAGCAGCGCTTCCAGTCGGAGGACTGAAGCTTTCTTT. It is translated as CASSASSRRTEAFF.

This chain links TRBV15 with TRBJ2-7; D remains unclear. The V end was cut by 0 bases, the J end by 0 bases, with 9 bases between. This CDR3 has 15 amino acids. CDR1 is LNHNV, CDR2 YYDKDF, per germline (reference sequence). In DNA form, the CDR3 reads TGTGCCACCAGCAGAGATTTGGCAAGCTCCTACGAGCAGTACTTC. Translation: CATSRDLASSYEQYF.

The V gene is TRBV29-1, the J gene TRBJ2-7; weak D call: TRBD1 (5 bases). Per the germline V gene, CDR1 is SQVTM and CDR2 is ANQGSEA. The CDR3 length is 11 residues. V lost 8 bases to trimming and J lost 5 bases, with 13 bases between them. For the CDR3, the DNA is TGCAGCTCCCTTAGGGGAAACGAGCAGTACTTC. Translated, it gives CSSLRGNEQYF.

The genes are TRBV10-3 and TRBJ2-1; TRBD2 matches 11 bases. The germline V gene encodes CDR1 ENHRY and CDR2 SYGVKD. The CDR3 length is 14 residues. Germline trimming cut 6 bases from V and 4 bases from J; bases unmatched to any gene: 2. The CDR3 sequence: CAIRGLAEYNEQFF. DNA for the CDR3: TGTGCCATCAGGGGACTAGCGGAGTACAATGAGCAGTTCTTC.

The rearrangement joins TRBV7-2 to TRBJ1-1; tentative D call: TRBD1 (6 bases). Germline lookup yields CDR1 SGHTA and CDR2 FQGNSA. CDR3 size: 14 residues. Trimming shortened V by 7 bases and J by 4 bases, and 16 bases separated the two germline ends. The DNA of the CDR3 is TGTGCCAGCACCATTAAAACAGGGATCACTGAAGCTTTCTTT. It yields the protein CASTIKTGITEAFF.

CDR3 DNA sequence: TGTGCCAGCAGCCAGTTCCCGGGGAACAATGAGCAGTTCTTC. Translating it yields CASSQFPGNNEQFF. The chain combines TRBV3-1 (or the pseudogene TRBV3-2) with TRBJ2-1; a weak D match, TRBD2 (5 bases). V gave up 3 bases and J gave up 5 bases, with 11 bases separating them. The CDR3 extends over 14 amino acids. Germline V gives CDR1 LGHDT, CDR2 YNNKEL (reference sequence).

The chain has TRBV5-1 and TRBJ1-2; 8 nucleotides line up with TRBD1. Trimming removed 4 bases from V and 4 bases from J; junction bases left unmatched: 3. The V gene's germline CDR1 is SGHRS and CDR2 YFSETQ. This CDR3 comprises 13 residues. CDR3 sequence (DNA): TGCGCCAGCAGCCGGACAGGGAGCTATGGCTACACCTTC. Translated, it gives CASSRTGSYGYTF.

This chain joins TRBV7-8 and TRBJ1-4, with 7 bases lining up with TRBD1. The CDR3 totals 19 residues. Germline V gene sequence: CDR1 SGHVS, CDR2 FQNEAQ. The V gene end was trimmed by 5 bases and the J gene end by 2 bases; junction bases not matched to a gene: 17. The CDR3 DNA reads as TGTGCCAGCAGCCCAGGGGCCAGGGGGAAGGTGGGCACTAATGAAAAACTGTTTTTT. Residues: CASSPGARGKVGTNEKLFF. Full variable domain (rest looked up from reference TRBV7-8 and TRBJ1-4): GAGVSQSPRYKVAKRGQDVALRCDPISGHVSLFWYQQALGQGPEFLTYFQNEAQLDKSGLPSDRFFAERPEGSVSTLKIQRTQQEDSAVYLCASSPGARGKVGTNEKLFFGSGTQLSVL.

The chain employs TRBV9 and TRBJ1-3; 9 bases match TRBD1. The V and J ends lost 7 bases and 0 bases, in that order; junction bases with no gene match: 2. Per the germline V gene, CDR1 is SGDLS and CDR2 is YYNGEE. The length of the CDR3 is 14 residues. CDR3 residues: CASDRGFSGNTIYF. Written as DNA, the CDR3 is TGTGCCAGCGACAGGGGGTTCTCTGGAAACACCATATATTTT.

This clone was counted once. CDR3 residues: CASSRTSGGPTDTQYF. The DNA for the CDR3 is TGTGCCAGCAGCCGGACTAGCGGGGGGCCCACAGATACGCAGTATTTT. V is TRBV3-1 (or the pseudogene TRBV3-2) and J is TRBJ2-3, with 14 bases lining up with TRBD2. The V gene's germline CDR1 is LGHDT and CDR2 YNNKEL (reference sequence). V lost 4 bases and J lost 2; bases outside the gene matches: 2. The CDR3 covers 16 residues.

The rearrangement links TRBV7-2 to TRBJ1-6, with D hard to call. This CDR3 comprises 14 residues. The germline gives CDR1 SGHTA, CDR2 FQGNSA. Trimming shortened V by 3 bases and J by 7 bases, and 10 bases separated the two germline ends. This chain's CDR3 is CASSLERENSPLHF. CDR3 DNA: TGTGCCAGCAGCTTGGAGCGGGAAAATTCACCCCTCCACTTT.

V gene TRBV5-1 combines with J gene TRBJ2-1, with 10 bases lining up with TRBD2. This CDR3 comprises 15 residues. Unmatched junction bases numbered 3, after V lost 0 bases and J lost 6 bases. Per the germline V gene, CDR1 is SGHRS and CDR2 is YFSETQ. CDR3 amino acids: CASSLASGSPNEQFF. CDR3 in DNA: TGCGCCAGCAGCTTGGCTAGCGGGAGCCCCAATGAGCAGTTCTTC.

The gene calls are TRBV19 and TRBJ1-2; perhaps TRBD1 as D (6 bases). Trimming took off 9 bases at V and 0 bases at J, with 20 bases between the two ends. CDR3 length: 16 residues. The V gene's germline CDR1 is LNHDA and CDR2 SQIVND (reference sequence). The CDR3: CASKPTGNRANYGYTF. The CDR3 DNA sequence: TGTGCCAGCAAACCCACAGGGAATAGGGCTAACTATGGCTACACCTTC.

This clone was picked up one time. Written as DNA, the CDR3 is TGTGCCAGCAGCAAAGATAATCCTCGGGGTGGCTACACCTTC. Translating gives CASSKDNPRGGYTF. The genes are TRBV21-1 and TRBJ1-2. TRBV21-1 is a pseudogene locus. This CDR3 spans 14 amino acids.

This clone was recorded a few times. The chain joins TRBV7-6 to TRBJ2-3; 11 bases fit TRBD2. The V segment lost 0 bases and the J segment 2 bases; nucleotides outside the gene matches: 7. Germline V CDR1 and CDR2: SGHVS, FNYEAQ. The CDR3 loop spans 18 amino acids. CDR3 DNA sequence: TGTGCCAGCAGCTTAGCGGGGGGACTAGCGGCTCTCACAGATACGCAGTATTTT. Protein product: CASSLAGGLAALTDTQYF.

The V and J genes are TRBV29-1 and TRBJ2-1; 13 bases agree with TRBD2. With 6 bases clipped from V and 0 bases from J, the junction kept 5 bases outside the gene matches. There are 16 residues in the CDR3. The germline gives CDR1 SQVTM, CDR2 ANQGSEA. CDR3 sequence reads: CSVGLAGAPSYNEQFF. The CDR3 DNA reads TGCAGCGTCGGACTAGCGGGGGCTCCCTCCTACAATGAGCAGTTCTTC.

Only a few counts were recorded for this clone. This rearrangement joins TRBV28 to TRBJ1-3; unclear D gene. The CDR3 length is 13 residues. The germline gives CDR1 MDHEN, CDR2 SYDVKM. Trimming left V 6 bases short and J 3 bases short, with 9 bases between. CDR3 sequence: CASRGGGGNTIYF. The DNA for the CDR3 is TGTGCCAGCAGAGGAGGTGGTGGAAACACCATATATTTT.

V is TRBV24-1 and J is TRBJ2-5, with D possibly matching TRBD2 (6 bases). There are 14 residues in the CDR3. Germline assignment: CDR1 KGHDR and CDR2 SFDVKD. Between the trimmed V and J ends, which lost 3 bases and 2 bases, there was a span of 9 bases. The CDR3 region has the DNA TGTGCCACCAGTGATCCGGGGGTTCAAGAGACCCAGTACTTC. Translation gives CATSDPGVQETQYF.

V gene TRBV6-6 combines with J gene TRBJ2-4; 9 bases map to TRBD1. Germline-derived CDR1 and CDR2 are MNHNY and SVGAGI (reference sequence). J was trimmed by 9 bases and V by 8 bases; bases with no gene match: 11. The CDR3 totals 14 residues. In nucleotides, the CDR3 is TGTGCCAGCCTATCCCCGGGACAGGGAATCATTCAGTACTTC. Translating gives CASLSPGQGIIQYF.

The CDR3, as DNA: TGTGCCAGCAGCTTACGACAGGTCGATAATTCACCCCTCCACTTT. It codes for CASSLRQVDNSPLHF. This sequence joins TRBV7-8 and TRBJ1-6; perhaps TRBD1 as D (6 bases). Germline CDR1 reads SGHVS; CDR2 reads FQNEAQ. Deletions cut 2 bases from V and 5 bases from J, with 10 bases between. The CDR3 loop spans 15 amino acids.

The genes are TRBV27 and TRBJ2-3, with TRBD2 matching 9 bases. Germline values: CDR1 MNHEY, CDR2 SMNVEV (reference sequence). CDR3 length equals 13 residues. The junction had 7 bases not matched to a gene; V was cut back by 6 bases and J by 9 bases. CDR3 sequence: CASRGLALRTQYF. The CDR3 DNA is TGTGCCAGCAGAGGACTAGCGCTGAGGACGCAGTATTTT.

The V and J genes are TRBV29-1 and TRBJ1-3; D possibly corresponds to TRBD1 (5 bases). CDR1 SQVTM and CDR2 ANQGSEA come from the germline V gene. Trimming pared 4 bases from V and 2 bases from J, leaving 9 bases between. CDR3 length equals 13 residues. CDR3 nucleotide sequence: TGCAGCGTTGGGGGGGGAACTGGAAACACCATATATTTT. It encodes CSVGGGTGNTIYF.

This clone was observed once. The chain carries TRBV2 and TRBJ1-2; D not certain. This CDR3 has 14 residues. Trimming cost V 6 bases and J 4 bases, with 15 bases left between them. Germline lookup yields CDR1 SNHLY and CDR2 FYNNEI. In nucleotides, the CDR3 is TGTGCCAGCAGGGTCAAGCCATCAGGCTATGGCTACACCTTC. Its translation: CASRVKPSGYGYTF.